A single sample is the source of the 29 T cell receptor beta chains below, sequenced in a study of blood T cell repertoires in COVID-19. Clones were read by immunoSEQ multiplex PCR, and TCRdb kept only the in-frame ones, dropping some. This table has fewer than 300,000 clones, more than 70% appearing once. The source material was peripheral blood. All receptors derive from a woman in her 40s who had recovered from COVID-19.

Points on this clone: The sample has other DNA sequences that encode this CDR3 too. This chain connects TRBV7-9 to TRBJ2-1; maybe TRBD2 (5 bases). V shed 5 bases and J shed 9 bases, with 8 bases lying between them. Per the germline V gene, CDR1 is SEHNR and CDR2 is FQNEAQ (reference sequence). CDR3 length: 11 residues. The CDR3 DNA follows: TGTGCCAGCAGCCCGGCGGGTGAGCAGTTCTTC. This encodes CASSPAGEQFF.

This clone was seen only once. CDR3 sequence reads: CASSPPRGAGEQYF. The CDR3 DNA is TGTGCCAGCAGCCCACCCCGGGGGGCGGGAGAGCAGTACTTC. This rearrangement joins TRBV9 to TRBJ2-7, with TRBD2 as a possible D gene (7 bases). V was clipped by 4 bases and J by 7 bases, with 18 bases between them. The CDR3 is 14 amino acids. From germline, CDR1 is SGDLS and CDR2 YYNGEE.

V usage is TRBV2 and J usage is TRBJ1-5, with TRBD1 identical over 8 bases. J gave up 6 bases and V 6 bases, and 4 bases lay outside the gene matches. Germline V gene lookup returns CDR1 SNHLY and CDR2 FYNNEI. This CDR3 has 13 amino acids. The CDR3 DNA follows: TGTGCCAGCAGCCAGGACAGGGTTCAGCCCCAGCATTTT. As protein: CASSQDRVQPQHF. The whole variable domain, filled in from reference TRBV2 and TRBJ1-5, reads EPEVTQTPSHQVTQMGQEVILRCVPISNHLYFYWYRQILGQKVEFLVSFYNNEISEKSEIFDDQFSVERPDGSNFTLKIRSTKLEDSAMYFCASSQDRVQPQHFGDGTRLSIL.

This chain links TRBV7-9 with TRBJ2-1; 10 bases are shared with TRBD2. V dropped 4 bases and J dropped 9; count of bases not matched to a gene: 9. Germline loops: CDR1 SEHNR, CDR2 FQNEAQ (reference sequence). The CDR3 contains 15 residues. For the CDR3, the DNA is TGTGCCAGCAGCTCAGCGGGACTAGCGACGGGTGAGCAGTTCTTC. Translated: CASSSAGLATGEQFF. Based on the CDR3 plus reference TRBV7-9 and TRBJ2-1, the full variable domain is DTGVSQNPRHKITKRGQNVTFRCDPISEHNRLYWYRQTLGQGPEFLTYFQNEAQLEKSRLLSDRFSAERPKGSFSTLEIQRTEQGDSAMYLCASSSAGLATGEQFFGPGTRLTVL.

In nucleotides, the CDR3 is TGCAGCGTTGGACAGGGGAACTCCTACGAGCAGTACTTC. This codes for CSVGQGNSYEQYF. The V call is TRBV29-1, the J call TRBJ2-7; 8 nucleotides match TRBD1. Looked up from germline, CDR1 is SQVTM and CDR2 is ANQGSEA. The junction had 2 bases not matched to a gene; V was cut back by 4 bases and J by 0 bases. This CDR3 contains 13 residues.

This sequence joins TRBV3-1 (or the pseudogene TRBV3-2) and TRBJ1-2; D might be TRBD1 (6 bases). Trimming cost V 2 bases and J 0 bases, with 16 bases left between them. Per the germline V gene, CDR1 is LGHDT and CDR2 is YNNKEL (reference sequence). The CDR3 is 17 amino acids. In DNA, the CDR3 is TGTGCCAGCAGCCAAAAAGTGGGGGGGCCCTCTAACTATGGCTACACCTTC. Encoded protein: CASSQKVGGPSNYGYTF.

CDR3 loop: CASFSGDSYEQYV. In nucleotides, the CDR3 is TGCGCCAGCTTTTCAGGGGACTCCTACGAGCAGTACGTC. The chain recombines TRBV5-1 with TRBJ2-7; maybe TRBD1 (6 bases). V was clipped by 7 bases and J by 0 bases, with 11 bases between them. CDR1 SGHRS and CDR2 YFSETQ come from the germline V gene. The CDR3 length is 13 residues.

This sequence joins TRBV5-4 and TRBJ1-6; 9 nucleotides agree with TRBD1. The V gene end was trimmed by 4 bases and the J gene end by 9 bases; junction bases not matched to a gene: 5. Germline V gene lookup returns CDR1 SGHNT and CDR2 YYREEE (reference sequence). The CDR3 is 14 residues long. CDR3 region: CASSPGDRVSPLHF. The CDR3 region has the DNA TGTGCCAGCAGCCCCGGGGACAGGGTTTCACCCCTCCACTTT. The whole variable domain, remainder taken from reference TRBV5-4 and TRBJ1-6, is ETGVTQSPTHLIKTRGQQVTLRCSSQSGHNTVSWYQQALGQGPQFIFQYYREEENGRGNFPPRFSGLQFPNYSSELNVNALELDDSALYLCASSPGDRVSPLHFGNGTRLTVT.

The gene calls are TRBV9 and TRBJ2-1; D is unclear. This CDR3 is built from 16 residues. The ends were cut back, 4 bases at V and 6 bases at J, with 20 bases in the middle. Germline loops: CDR1 SGDLS, CDR2 YYNGEE. Written as DNA, the CDR3 is TGTGCCAGCAGCCCCCGGTCCACCACCCTAGGCAATGAGCAGTTCTTC. This codes for CASSPRSTTLGNEQFF.

The V gene is TRBV4-3, the J gene TRBJ1-1, with D uncertain. The V gene lost 4 bases and the J gene lost 2 bases, with 8 bases spanning the gap. This CDR3 region has 13 residues. Looked up from germline, CDR1 is LGHNA and CDR2 is YSLEER. The CDR3 protein is CASSPWANTEAFF. For the CDR3, the DNA is TGCGCCAGCAGCCCCTGGGCTAACACTGAAGCTTTCTTT.

The rearrangement links TRBV30 to TRBJ2-5; 7 bases fit TRBD1. Germline values: CDR1 GTSNPN, CDR2 SVGIG (reference sequence). The CDR3 covers 15 residues. V gave up 2 bases and J gave up 2 bases; unmatched junction bases: 8. The CDR3 DNA is TGTGCCTGGAGTCCGACGACAGGGCTGCAAGAGACCCAGTACTTC. Its translation: CAWSPTTGLQETQYF.

CDR3 sequence reads: CASSQTATPNTGELFF. Written as DNA, the CDR3 is TGTGCCAGCAGCCAGACAGCTACCCCAAACACCGGGGAGCTGTTTTTT. The rearrangement uses TRBV7-9 and TRBJ2-2; a weak D match, TRBD1 (5 bases). The CDR3 sequence is 16 residues long. Trimming pared 5 bases from V and 2 bases from J, leaving 15 bases between. Germline V lookup: CDR1 SEHNR, CDR2 FQNEAQ (reference sequence).

The chain links TRBV7-3 to TRBJ1-1; TRBD1 is a possible D gene (5 bases). There are 13 residues in the CDR3. The germline V and J ends were trimmed by 4 bases and 7 bases, with 13 bases remaining between them. Germline CDR1 SGHTA, CDR2 FQGTGA. CDR3 residues: CASSSNWGGEAFF. CDR3 sequence (DNA): TGTGCCAGCAGCTCCAATTGGGGGGGTGAAGCTTTCTTT.

CDR3 nucleotides: TGTGCCAGTAGTATGGGGGCTTATAGCAATCAGCCCCAGCATTTT. Its translation: CASSMGAYSNQPQHF. This sequence joins TRBV19 and TRBJ1-5, with a weak D call TRBD1 (6 bases). Germline-derived CDR1 and CDR2 are LNHDA and SQIVND (reference sequence). Between the trimmed V and J ends, which lost 3 bases and 0 bases, there was a span of 9 bases. The CDR3 contains 15 residues.

CDR3 loop: CASSPRGYNEQFF. In nucleotides, the CDR3 is TGTGCCAGCTCGCCCCGGGGCTACAATGAGCAGTTCTTC. V gene TRBV18 combines with J gene TRBJ2-1; D is perhaps TRBD2 (5 bases). The CDR3 extends over 13 amino acids. The V end was cut by 6 bases, the J end by 3 bases, with 9 bases between. Looked up from germline, CDR1 is KGHSH and CDR2 is LQKENI. Supplemented by reference TRBV18 and TRBJ2-1, the full variable domain reads NAGVMQNPRHLVRRRGQEARLRCSPMKGHSHVYWYRQLPEEGLKFMVYLQKENIIDESGMPKERFSAEFPKEGPSILRIQQVVRGDSAAYFCASSPRGYNEQFFGPGTRLTVL.

Only one count was recorded for this clone. This chain joins TRBV18 and TRBJ2-1, with 10 bases identical to TRBD2. Germline lookup yields CDR1 KGHSH and CDR2 LQKENI. The V and J ends lost 3 bases and 9 bases, in that order; junction bases with no gene match: 11. This CDR3 comprises 16 residues. As DNA, the CDR3 is TGTGCCAGCTCACCCCTAGCGGGAGCCCCCCTGGCTGAGCAGTTCTTC. Protein: CASSPLAGAPLAEQFF.

The chain combines TRBV3-1 (or the pseudogene TRBV3-2) with TRBJ2-7, with TRBD1 identical over 7 bases. The germline CDR1 and CDR2 sequences are LGHDT and YNNKEL (reference sequence). CDR3 length: 14 residues. V trimming: 2 bases; J trimming: 0 bases; junction bases outside the gene matches: 1. The CDR3 loop reads CASSQRDSSYEQYF. Here the CDR3 DNA reads TGTGCCAGCAGCCAACGGGACAGCTCCTACGAGCAGTACTTC.

The chain uses TRBV5-1 and TRBJ2-1; D gene unclear. Trimming stripped 5 bases from V and 6 bases from J, with 9 bases between. Germline assignment: CDR1 SGHRS and CDR2 YFSETQ. The length of the CDR3 is 12 residues. This CDR3 is CASRQTANEQFF. DNA of the CDR3: TGCGCCAGCAGACAGACCGCCAATGAGCAGTTCTTC.

This clone has just one count. The chain has TRBV7-2 and TRBJ1-4; D gene ambiguous. The CDR3 covers 12 residues. V was shortened by 3 bases and J by 13 bases, with 12 bases between the two germline ends. Germline V gene lookup returns CDR1 SGHTA and CDR2 FQGNSA. The CDR3 reads CASSLVEGGLFF. CDR3 nucleotides: TGTGCCAGCAGCTTGGTGGAAGGAGGACTGTTTTTT.

The CDR3 loop is CASSPLGGTSGEKLFF. CDR3 nucleotide sequence: TGTGCCAGCAGCCCGCTTGGGGGGACCTCTGGTGAAAAACTGTTTTTT. This chain connects TRBV3-1 (or the pseudogene TRBV3-2) to TRBJ1-4, with TRBD1 as a possible D gene (5 bases). The CDR3 covers 16 residues. In germline, CDR1 is LGHDT, CDR2 YNNKEL (reference sequence). V was trimmed by 4 bases and J by 7 bases, leaving 19 bases between them.

The rearrangement links TRBV6-5 to TRBJ1-6, with 9 bases that match TRBD1. J was trimmed by 8 bases and V by 6 bases; bases with no gene match: 5. In germline, CDR1 is MNHEY, CDR2 SVGAGI. The CDR3 sequence is 14 residues long. The CDR3 is CASRGWTGDSPLHF. CDR3 DNA sequence: TGTGCCAGCAGGGGTTGGACAGGGGATTCACCCCTCCACTTT.

The V and J genes are TRBV7-2 and TRBJ1-3, with D possibly being TRBD1 (6 bases). The length of the CDR3 is 16 residues. CDR1 and CDR2 (germline): SGHTA, FQGNSA. V gave up 2 bases and J gave up 0 bases, with 11 bases separating them. The CDR3 bases are TGTGCCAGCAGCTTAAGGGGGACGGCCTCTGGAAACACCATATATTTT. Translating gives CASSLRGTASGNTIYF.

V and J are TRBV9 and TRBJ2-1; D is ambiguous. V was clipped by 3 bases and J by 6 bases, with 7 bases between them. Germline assignment: CDR1 SGDLS and CDR2 YYNGEE. This CDR3 has 12 amino acids. CDR3 in amino acids: CASSANFNEQFF. The CDR3 region has the DNA TGTGCCAGCAGCGCTAACTTCAATGAGCAGTTCTTC.

This clone appeared a few times. V usage is TRBV7-3 and J usage is TRBJ2-2; TRBD1 aligns across 9 bases. The CDR3 extends over 15 amino acids. In germline, CDR1 is SGHTA, CDR2 FQGTGA. The V and J ends lost 6 bases and 6 bases, in that order; junction bases with no gene match: 8. The CDR3 DNA is TGTGCCAGCAGAAAGGGCGGGACAGGGTCCGGGGAGCTGTTTTTT. Amino acids: CASRKGGTGSGELFF.

V usage is TRBV5-1 and J usage is TRBJ2-3; perhaps TRBD2 as D (5 bases). Trimming left V 4 bases short and J 2 bases short, with 11 bases between. The CDR3 spans 14 residues. Germline-derived CDR1 and CDR2 are SGHRS and YFSETQ. The CDR3 DNA is TGCGCCAGCAGCGCCGACGGACTCACAGATACGCAGTATTTT. Its translation is CASSADGLTDTQYF. The full variable domain, rest sourced from reference TRBV5-1 and TRBJ2-3, is KAGVTQTPRYLIKTRGQQVTLSCSPISGHRSVSWYQQTPGQGLQFLFEYFSETQRNKGNFPGRFSGRQFSNSRSEMNVSTLELGDSALYLCASSADGLTDTQYFGPGTRLTVL.

The CDR3 loop reads CASSPRLAGDNEQFF. The CDR3 region has the DNA TGTGCCAGCAGCCCACGACTAGCGGGAGACAATGAGCAGTTCTTC. The V gene is TRBV13, the J gene TRBJ2-1; 12 bases match TRBD2. This CDR3 spans 15 amino acids. Germline trimming cut 5 bases from V and 5 bases from J; bases unmatched to any gene: 4. Per germline, CDR1 PRHDT and CDR2 FYEKMQ (reference sequence).

The gene calls are TRBV4-3 and TRBJ2-3; TRBD2 agrees at 7 bases. CDR3 length: 17 amino acids. Trimming took 1 base from V and 2 from J; bases not matched to a gene: 9. Per germline, CDR1 LGHNA and CDR2 YSLEER. The CDR3 loop reads CASSQGPASGATDTQYF. The CDR3 DNA reads TGCGCCAGCAGCCAAGGCCCCGCTAGCGGAGCCACAGATACGCAGTATTTT.

The chain recombines TRBV5-6 with TRBJ2-2; 8 bases match TRBD2. In germline, CDR1 is SGHDT, CDR2 YYEEEE. Trimming took 0 bases from V and 7 from J; bases not matched to a gene: 11. This CDR3 has 17 amino acids. CDR3 protein: CASSLGPSGRRSGELFF. The CDR3 nucleotides read TGTGCCAGCAGCTTGGGGCCCAGCGGGAGAAGGAGCGGGGAGCTGTTTTTT.

The V gene is TRBV27, the J gene TRBJ2-3, with a possible D match to TRBD1 (5 bases). The V end lost 6 bases, the J end lost 1 base, and 14 bases lay between the germline ends. Per the germline V gene, CDR1 is MNHEY and CDR2 is SMNVEV (reference sequence). The length of the CDR3 is 15 residues. The DNA for the CDR3 is TGTGCCAGCAGCCAAAACCCGACAGGCACAGATACGCAGTATTTT. Encoded protein: CASSQNPTGTDTQYF.